This entry describes one T cell receptor (beta chain). Its antigen is as yet unknown. The sample is drawn from a study of identifying expanded T cells in peripheral blood. The repertoire was sequenced with immunoSEQ multiplex PCR; TCRdb's copy has only in-frame clones and lacks some. The sample has some 65,000 clones, around 86% seen once; the top ten hold 19%. Study-level points and caveats: Variance in clone template counts between roughly 2-week samples significantly increased with total template count across all healthy donors. Over approximately two and four weeks, about 16.4 and 19 clones changed, versus 1.2 between replicates.

The CDR3 length is 14 residues. Germline-derived CDR1 and CDR2 are SGHRS and YFSETQ. The ends were cut back, 0 bases at V and 7 bases at J, with 10 bases in the middle. No infections or other immune events were documented during collection. The V call is TRBV5-1, the J call TRBJ1-4; D gene ambiguous. The TCR sequence derives from a person between 18 and 69 years old in good health. The sequencing input was blood. CDR3 sequence reads: CASSLVPSAEKLFF. CDR3 bases: TGCGCCAGCAGCTTGGTTCCGAGTGCTGAAAAACTGTTTTTT.